A selection of T cell receptor beta chains follows, all from one sample in a study of control samples from healthy donors and cancer patients. Generated by immunoSEQ multiplex PCR, the TCRdb table keeps only in-frame clones and is missing some. The sample contains approximately 230,000 clones, around 80% of which appear only once. Sequencing was performed on PBMCs. These receptors were obtained from a woman aged 60-75 years with lung cancer. Each CDR3 is given with its conserved first and last residue. Fields, in order: J gene, D gene, V gene, clone size, CDR3 protein, CDR3 DNA. D genes are given only for firm matches. Expanded clones are given a class, and other clones once, few, many or no size at all.

TRBJ2-7	TRBD2	TRBV3-1/TRBV3-2	few	CASSQTSGRWVGYSYEQYF	TGTGCCAGCAGCCAAACTAGCGGGAGATGGGTCGGTTACTCCTACGAGCAGTACTTC
TRBJ1-1	.	TRBV3-1/TRBV3-2	.	CASSQTFDTEAFF	TGTGCCAGCAGCCAAACGTTTGACACTGAAGCTTTCTTT
TRBJ2-3	.	TRBV6-2/TRBV6-3	.	CASSYSKDPYTDTQYF	TGTGCCAGCAGTTACTCGAAGGACCCCTACACAGATACGCAGTATTTT
TRBJ2-1	.	TRBV23-1	.	CASSHPKRIYNEQFF	TGCGCCAGCAGTCACCCGAAGCGGATTTACAATGAGCAGTTCTTC
TRBJ2-2	TRBD1	TRBV11-2	.	CASSFTGGNGELFF	TGTGCCAGCAGCTTCACAGGGGGCAACGGGGAGCTGTTTTTT
TRBJ2-1	TRBD2	TRBV19	.	CASRGGASGRAWNNEQFF	TGTGCCAGTAGAGGGGGGGCTAGCGGGAGGGCCTGGAACAATGAGCAGTTCTTC
TRBJ1-6	.	TRBV5-1	.	CASSEASGARSPLHF	TGCGCCAGCAGTGAGGCGAGCGGGGCGCGGTCACCCCTCCACTTT
TRBJ2-1	.	TRBV12-3/TRBV12-4	.	CASRGVEGAEQFF	TGTGCCAGCAGGGGAGTGGAGGGAGCTGAGCAGTTCTTC
TRBJ2-1	TRBD1	TRBV5-4	few	CASSFWLGGANNEQFF	TGTGCCAGCAGCTTTTGGTTAGGGGGCGCCAACAATGAGCAGTTCTTC
TRBJ1-2	.	TRBV7-3	.	CASSLSREDGYTF	TGTGCCAGCAGCTTAAGCAGGGAGGATGGCTACACCTTC